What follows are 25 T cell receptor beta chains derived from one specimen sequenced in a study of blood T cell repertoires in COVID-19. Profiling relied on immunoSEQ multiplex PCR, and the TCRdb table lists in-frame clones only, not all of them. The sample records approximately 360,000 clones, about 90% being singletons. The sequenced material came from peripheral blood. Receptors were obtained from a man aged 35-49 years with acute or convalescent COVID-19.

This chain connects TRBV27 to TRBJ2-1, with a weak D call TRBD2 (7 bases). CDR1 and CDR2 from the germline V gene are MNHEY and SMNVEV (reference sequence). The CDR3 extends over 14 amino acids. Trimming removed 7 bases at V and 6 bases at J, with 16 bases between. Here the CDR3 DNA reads TGTGCCAGCAACCCAAGGGGGGGCCGCAATGAGCAGTTCTTC. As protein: CASNPRGGRNEQFF.

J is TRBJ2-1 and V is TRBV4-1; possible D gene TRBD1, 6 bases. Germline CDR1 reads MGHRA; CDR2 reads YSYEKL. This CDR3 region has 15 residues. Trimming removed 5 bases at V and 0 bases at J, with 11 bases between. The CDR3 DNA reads TGCGCCAGCAGCTCTGGACAGTTCTCCTACAATGAGCAGTTCTTC. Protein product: CASSSGQFSYNEQFF.

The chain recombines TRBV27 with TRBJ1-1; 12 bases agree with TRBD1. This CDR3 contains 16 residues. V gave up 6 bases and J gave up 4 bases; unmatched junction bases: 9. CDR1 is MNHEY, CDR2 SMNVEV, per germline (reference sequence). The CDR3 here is CASSPPGTGGLTEAFF. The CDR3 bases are TGTGCCAGCAGCCCACCCGGGACAGGGGGCCTCACTGAAGCTTTCTTT.

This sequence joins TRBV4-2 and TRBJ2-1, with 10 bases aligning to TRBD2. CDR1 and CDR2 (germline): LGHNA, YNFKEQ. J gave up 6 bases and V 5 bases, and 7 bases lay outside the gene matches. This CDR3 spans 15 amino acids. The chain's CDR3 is CASSFSLAGVNEQFF. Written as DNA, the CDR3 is TGTGCCAGCAGCTTTTCCCTAGCGGGGGTCAATGAGCAGTTCTTC.

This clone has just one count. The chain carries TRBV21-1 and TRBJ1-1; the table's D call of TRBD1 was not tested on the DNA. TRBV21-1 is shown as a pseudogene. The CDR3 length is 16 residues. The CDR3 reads CASSKVGRHFNTEAFF. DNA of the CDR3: TGTGCCAGCAGCAAAGTCGGTCGACACTTCAACACTGAAGCTTTCTTT.

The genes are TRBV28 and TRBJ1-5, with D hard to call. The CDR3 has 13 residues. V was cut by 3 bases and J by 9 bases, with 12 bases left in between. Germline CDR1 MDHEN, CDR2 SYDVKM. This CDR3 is CASSFRSDGPQHF. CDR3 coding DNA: TGTGCCAGCAGTTTCAGGTCGGATGGGCCCCAGCATTTT.

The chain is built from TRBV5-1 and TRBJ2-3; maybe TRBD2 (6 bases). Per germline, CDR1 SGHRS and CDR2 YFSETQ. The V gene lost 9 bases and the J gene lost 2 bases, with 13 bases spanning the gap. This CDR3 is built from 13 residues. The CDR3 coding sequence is TGCGCCACCCGGGGGTGGGACACAGATACGCAGTATTTT. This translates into CATRGWDTDTQYF. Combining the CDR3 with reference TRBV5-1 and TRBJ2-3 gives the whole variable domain KAGVTQTPRYLIKTRGQQVTLSCSPISGHRSVSWYQQTPGQGLQFLFEYFSETQRNKGNFPGRFSGRQFSNSRSEMNVSTLELGDSALYLCATRGWDTDTQYFGPGTRLTVL.

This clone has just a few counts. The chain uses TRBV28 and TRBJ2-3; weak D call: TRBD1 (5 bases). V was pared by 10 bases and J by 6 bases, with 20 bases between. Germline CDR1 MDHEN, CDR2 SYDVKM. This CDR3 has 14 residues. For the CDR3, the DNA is TGTGCCACCAAATTAGACAGTTCTTTGGATACGCAGTATTTT. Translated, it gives CATKLDSSLDTQYF.

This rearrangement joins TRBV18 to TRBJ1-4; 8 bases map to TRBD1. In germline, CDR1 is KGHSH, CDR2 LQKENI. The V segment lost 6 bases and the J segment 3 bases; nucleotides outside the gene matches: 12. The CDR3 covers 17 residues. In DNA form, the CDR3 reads TGTGCCAGCTCGGCCCAGGGGGCGCGCCCCTCTAATGAAAAACTGTTTTTT. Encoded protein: CASSAQGARPSNEKLFF.

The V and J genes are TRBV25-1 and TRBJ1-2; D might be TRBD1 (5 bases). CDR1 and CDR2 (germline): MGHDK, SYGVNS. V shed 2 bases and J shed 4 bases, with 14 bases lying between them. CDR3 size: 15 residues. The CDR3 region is CASSEGGVLGYGYTF. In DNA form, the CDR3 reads TGTGCCAGCAGTGAAGGAGGGGTGTTGGGCTATGGCTACACCTTC.

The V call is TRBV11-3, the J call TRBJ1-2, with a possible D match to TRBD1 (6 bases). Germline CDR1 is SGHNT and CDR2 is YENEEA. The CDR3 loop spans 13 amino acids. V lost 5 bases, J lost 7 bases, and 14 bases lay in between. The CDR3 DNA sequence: TGTGCCAGCAGCGTGTCAGGGGATTCTGGCTACACCTTC. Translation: CASSVSGDSGYTF.

CDR3 protein: CASSLFAGPTGTDTQYF. DNA for the CDR3: TGTGCCAGCAGCTTATTTGCAGGGCCCACCGGCACAGATACGCAGTATTTT. The chain employs TRBV7-6 and TRBJ2-3; tentative D call: TRBD1 (5 bases). This CDR3 has 17 amino acids. The germline V gene has CDR1 SGHVS and CDR2 FNYEAQ. The ends were cut back, 2 bases at V and 1 base at J, with 16 bases in the middle.

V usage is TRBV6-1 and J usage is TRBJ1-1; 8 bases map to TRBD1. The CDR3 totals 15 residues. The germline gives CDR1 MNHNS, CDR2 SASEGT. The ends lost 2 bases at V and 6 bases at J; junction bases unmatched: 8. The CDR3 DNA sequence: TGTGCCAGCAGTGAACTGAGGACAGGGATATCTGAAGCTTTCTTT. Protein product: CASSELRTGISEAFF.

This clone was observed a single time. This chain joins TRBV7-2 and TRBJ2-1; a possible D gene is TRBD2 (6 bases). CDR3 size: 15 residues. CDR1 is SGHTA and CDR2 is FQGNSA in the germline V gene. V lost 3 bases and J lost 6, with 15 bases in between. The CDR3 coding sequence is TGTGCCAGCAGCTTGCGGTCGGGAGTGGGCAATGAGCAGTTCTTC. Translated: CASSLRSGVGNEQFF.

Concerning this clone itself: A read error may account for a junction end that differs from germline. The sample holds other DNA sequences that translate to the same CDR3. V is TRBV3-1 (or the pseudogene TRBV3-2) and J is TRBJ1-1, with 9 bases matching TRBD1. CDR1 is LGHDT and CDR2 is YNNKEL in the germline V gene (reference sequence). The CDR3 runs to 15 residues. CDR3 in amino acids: CASNRTGAVNTEAFF. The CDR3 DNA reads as TGCGCCAGCAATCGGACAGGGGCTGTGAACACTGAAGCTTTCTTT.

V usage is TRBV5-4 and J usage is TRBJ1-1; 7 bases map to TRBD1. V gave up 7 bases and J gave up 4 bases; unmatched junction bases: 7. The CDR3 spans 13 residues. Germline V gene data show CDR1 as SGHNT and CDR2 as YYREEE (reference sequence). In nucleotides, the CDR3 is TGTGCCAGCTACAAAACAGGGGTCACTGAAGCTTTCTTT. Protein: CASYKTGVTEAFF. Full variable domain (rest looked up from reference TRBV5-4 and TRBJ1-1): ETGVTQSPTHLIKTRGQQVTLRCSSQSGHNTVSWYQQALGQGPQFIFQYYREEENGRGNFPPRFSGLQFPNYSSELNVNALELDDSALYLCASYKTGVTEAFFGQGTRLTVV.

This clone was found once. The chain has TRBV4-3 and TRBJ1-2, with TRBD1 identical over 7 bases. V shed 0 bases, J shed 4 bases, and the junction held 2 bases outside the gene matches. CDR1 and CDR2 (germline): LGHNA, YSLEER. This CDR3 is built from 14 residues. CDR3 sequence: CASSQDQGGYGYTF. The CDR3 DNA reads TGCGCCAGCAGCCAAGATCAGGGGGGCTATGGCTACACCTTC.

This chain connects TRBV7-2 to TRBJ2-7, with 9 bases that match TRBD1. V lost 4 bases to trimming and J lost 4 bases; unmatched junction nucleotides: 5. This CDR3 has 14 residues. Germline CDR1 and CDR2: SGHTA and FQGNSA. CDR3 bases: TGTGCCAGCAGCTCGGGACAGGGCGGGTACGAGCAGTACTTC. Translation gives CASSSGQGGYEQYF.

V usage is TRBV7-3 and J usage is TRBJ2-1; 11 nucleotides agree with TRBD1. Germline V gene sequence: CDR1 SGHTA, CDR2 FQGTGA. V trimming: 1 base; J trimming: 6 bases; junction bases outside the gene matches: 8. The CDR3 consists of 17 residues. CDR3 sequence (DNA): TGTGCCAGCAGCTTAATCTCCGGGACAGGGGGTTTCAATGAGCAGTTCTTC. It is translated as CASSLISGTGGFNEQFF.

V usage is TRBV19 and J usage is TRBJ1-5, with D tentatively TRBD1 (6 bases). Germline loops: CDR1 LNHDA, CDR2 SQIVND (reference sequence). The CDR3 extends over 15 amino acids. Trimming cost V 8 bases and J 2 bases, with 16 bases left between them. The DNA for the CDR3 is TGTGCCAGTCGGCAGGACAGAGGAGGCAATCAGCCCCAGCATTTT. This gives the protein CASRQDRGGNQPQHF.

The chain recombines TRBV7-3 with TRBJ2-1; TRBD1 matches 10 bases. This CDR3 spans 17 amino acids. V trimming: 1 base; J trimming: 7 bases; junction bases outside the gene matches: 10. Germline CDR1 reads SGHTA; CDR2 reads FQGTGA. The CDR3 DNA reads TGTGCCAGCAGCTTAATACGGGACAGGGGCGGGTCAAATGAGCAGTTCTTC. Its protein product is CASSLIRDRGGSNEQFF.

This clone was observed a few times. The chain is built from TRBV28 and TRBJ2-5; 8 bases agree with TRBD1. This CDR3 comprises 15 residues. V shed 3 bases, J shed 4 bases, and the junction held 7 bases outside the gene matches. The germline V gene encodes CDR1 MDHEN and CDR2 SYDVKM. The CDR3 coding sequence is TGTGCCAGCAGTTTCGCAGGGGGCATAGGAGAGACCCAGTACTTC. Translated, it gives CASSFAGGIGETQYF.

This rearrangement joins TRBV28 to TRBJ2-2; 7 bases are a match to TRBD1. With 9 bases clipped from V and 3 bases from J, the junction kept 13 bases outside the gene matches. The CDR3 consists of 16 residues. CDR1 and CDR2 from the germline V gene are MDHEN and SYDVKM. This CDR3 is CASRMGQLRDTGELFF. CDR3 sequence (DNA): TGTGCCAGTCGCATGGGACAGCTTCGAGACACCGGGGAGCTGTTTTTT.

As DNA, the CDR3 is TGTGCCAGCAGAGAGAGCGTAAATTCACCCCTCCACTTT. This encodes CASRESVNSPLHF. The genes are TRBV28 and TRBJ1-6; D gene ambiguous. Between the trimmed V and J ends, which lost 6 bases and 7 bases, there was a span of 10 bases. Per the germline V gene, CDR1 is MDHEN and CDR2 is SYDVKM. The CDR3 spans 13 residues.

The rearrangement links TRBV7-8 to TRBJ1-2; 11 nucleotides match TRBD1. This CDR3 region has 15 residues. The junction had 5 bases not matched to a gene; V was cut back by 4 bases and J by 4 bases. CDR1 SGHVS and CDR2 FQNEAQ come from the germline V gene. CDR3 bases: TGTGCCAGCAGCTCGGACAGGGGGCTTCCCTATGGCTACACCTTC. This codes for CASSSDRGLPYGYTF.